A selection of T cell receptor beta chains follows, all from one sample in a study of shared clonotypes between healthy human individuals. Profiling relied on immunoSEQ multiplex PCR, and the TCRdb table lists in-frame clones only, not all of them. The sample yields roughly 1 million clones, about 74% seen once. The sample consisted of memory CD4+ T cells sorted from blood. These receptors came from a man aged 18-30 years in good health. The CDR3 runs from the conserved cysteine through the conserved F or W. Each record gives: D gene, J gene, V gene, clone size, CDR3 DNA, CDR3 protein. The D gene is left open where the match is weak. Rows may omit the clone size; those that give it use once, few, many or a size class.

. | TRBJ1-5 | TRBV28 | few | TGTGCCAGCAGAGCGAATCAGCCCCAGCATTTT | CASRANQPQHF
. | TRBJ1-5 | TRBV4-1 | . | TGCGCCAGCAGCCACTCGATTCAGGGGTTACTCCAGCCCCAGCATTTT | CASSHSIQGLLQPQHF
TRBD1 | TRBJ2-7 | TRBV28 | . | TGTGCCAGCAGTTTCCCCGACAGGGTCCACGAGCAGTACTTC | CASSFPDRVHEQYF
. | TRBJ1-2 | TRBV6-6 | . | TGTGCCAGCAGCCAGGGATTGGGGGACTATGGCTACACCTTC | CASSQGLGDYGYTF
. | TRBJ1-3 | TRBV5-1 | . | TGCGCCAGCAGCTTGCGGGGGAGCTCTGGAAACACCATATATTTT | CASSLRGSSGNTIYF
. | TRBJ1-2 | TRBV5-6 | . | TGTGCCAGCAAACCCGGGACAACCAACTATGGCTACACCTTC | CASKPGTTNYGYTF
TRBD2 | TRBJ2-1 | TRBV7-2 | . | TGTGCCAGCAGCCCGAGGACTAGCGGGCCAGAGCAGTTCTTC | CASSPRTSGPEQFF
. | TRBJ2-7 | TRBV23-1 | . | TGCGCCAGCAGTCAATTTCCGGGCCTCCCCGGCCCCTACGAGCAGTACTTC | CASSQFPGLPGPYEQYF
. | TRBJ1-2 | TRBV28 | . | TGTGCCAGCAGTTCCCGAACATATGGCTACACCTTC | CASSSRTYGYTF
. | TRBJ2-2 | TRBV20-1 | many | TGCAGTGCCCCTGGAACCGGGGAGCTGTTTTTT | CSAPGTGELFF
. | TRBJ1-4 | TRBV18 | . | TGTGCCAGCTCAAGGACAGCCCAGGGGAATAATGAAAAACTGTTTTTT | CASSRTAQGNNEKLFF
TRBD2 | TRBJ2-1 | TRBV4-1 | . | TGCGCCAGCAGCCAAGGACTAGCGGGAGGTCCGTCCTACAATGAGCAGTTCTTC | CASSQGLAGGPSYNEQFF
TRBD1 | TRBJ2-7 | TRBV18 | . | TGTGCCAGCTCCGAGGGGGCCAGGCTCTACGAGCAGTACTTC | CASSEGARLYEQYF
. | TRBJ1-3 | TRBV5-6 | . | TGTGCCAGCAGCTTGCAGGGCCCGTTGAGTGGAAACACCATATATTTT | CASSLQGPLSGNTIYF
. | TRBJ2-5 | TRBV5-4 | . | TGTGCCAGCAGCTTGGGTCGCGGATCCCAAGAGACCCAGTACTTC | CASSLGRGSQETQYF
. | TRBJ2-7 | TRBV6-1 | . | TGTGCCAGCAGCTATTCCGGGTCCTCCCACTACGAGCAGTACTTC | CASSYSGSSHYEQYF
TRBD1 | TRBJ1-5 | TRBV5-1 | many | TGCGCCAGCCGACAGGGAGACAATCAGCCCCAGCATTTT | CASRQGDNQPQHF
. | TRBJ2-5 | TRBV6-6 | . | TGTGCCAGCGCGAGAGGATACGAGACCCAGTACTTC | CASARGYETQYF
TRBD1 | TRBJ1-1 | TRBV7-2 | . | TGTGCCAGCAGCAACACAGGGGTAGCTTTCTTT | CASSNTGVAFF
. | TRBJ2-7 | TRBV5-1 | . | TGTGCCAGCAGCCCACGGGCAGAAAGGTCCTACGAGCAGTACTTC | CASSPRAERSYEQYF
. | TRBJ1-2 | TRBV14 | . | TGTGCCAGCAGCCAAGAAGTCGGTTCCCTCCTAGGCTACACCTTC | CASSQEVGSLLGYTF
. | TRBJ2-5 | TRBV10-3 | . | TGTGCCATCAGAAACCAGCAAGAGACCCAGTACTTC | CAIRNQQETQYF